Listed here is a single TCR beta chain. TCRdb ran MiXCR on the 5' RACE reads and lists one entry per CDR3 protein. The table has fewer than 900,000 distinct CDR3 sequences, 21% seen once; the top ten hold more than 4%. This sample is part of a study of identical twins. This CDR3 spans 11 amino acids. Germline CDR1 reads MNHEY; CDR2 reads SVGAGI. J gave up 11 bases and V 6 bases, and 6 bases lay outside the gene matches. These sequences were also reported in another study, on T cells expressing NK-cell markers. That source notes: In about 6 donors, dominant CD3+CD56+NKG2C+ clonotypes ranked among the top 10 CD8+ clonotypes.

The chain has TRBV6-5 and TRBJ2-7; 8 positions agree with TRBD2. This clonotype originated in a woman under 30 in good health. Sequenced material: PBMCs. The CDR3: CASRRGVGEYF. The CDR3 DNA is TGTGCCAGCAGGCGGGGGGTGGGGGAGTACTTC.